What follows are 24 T cell receptor beta chains derived from one specimen sequenced in a study of blood T cells in healthy people across ages. Primers used in a second PCR of roughly 7 to 11 cycles were a sample-barcoded 5' primer and a J-beta primer mix. TCRdb processed the 5' RACE reads anew with MiXCR; each CDR3 protein has one entry. The profile shows fewer than 1 million distinct CDR3 sequences, about 42% of them singletons. Sequenced input: blood. The receptors stem from a man aged 55 to 70 in good health.

The CDR3 sequence: CASSQRGSYGYTF. CDR3 bases: TGTGCCAGCAGCCAAAGAGGCAGCTATGGCTACACCTTC. This chain connects TRBV3-1 to TRBJ1-2; the D is unclear. Germline CDR1 reads LGHDT; CDR2 reads YNNKEL (reference sequence). The CDR3 totals 13 residues. The V and J ends lost 2 bases and 4 bases respectively, with 8 bases between them.

This clonotype was found many times. The chain joins TRBV3-1 to TRBJ2-6; D is tentatively TRBD1 or TRBD2 (5 bases each). This CDR3 contains 14 residues. Germline assignment: CDR1 LGHDT and CDR2 YNNKEL (reference sequence). The V gene lost 8 bases and the J gene lost 2 bases, with 10 bases spanning the gap. The CDR3: CASAGAAGANVLTF. In nucleotides, the CDR3 is TGTGCCAGCGCCGGGGCTGCTGGGGCCAACGTCCTGACTTTC. The full variable domain, completed using reference TRBV3-1 and TRBJ2-6, is DTAVSQTPKYLVTQMGNDKSIKCEQNLGHDTMYWYKQDSKKFLKIMFSYNNKELIINETVPNRFSPKSPDKAHLNLHINSLELGDSAVYFCASAGAAGANVLTFGAGSRLTVL.

The J gene is TRBJ1-2, the V gene TRBV6-5; TRBD1 matches 9 bases. The CDR3 totals 12 residues. CDR1 and CDR2 (germline): MNHEY, SVGAGI. V dropped 6 bases and J dropped 7; count of bases not matched to a gene: 3. CDR3 bases: TGTGCCAGCAGGGGGGGACAGGGTGGCTACACCTTC. This gives the protein CASRGGQGGYTF.

The chain employs TRBV20-1 and TRBJ2-1, with TRBD2 identical over 11 bases. Germline V gene sequence: CDR1 DFQATT, CDR2 SNEGSKA (reference sequence). After removal of 4 bases from V and 0 bases from J, the junction contained 11 bases not matched to a gene. CDR3 length equals 18 residues. The CDR3 coding sequence is TGCAGTGCTATTCTAGCGGGGGGCCAAATAACCTCCTACAATGAGCAGTTCTTC. Translated: CSAILAGGQITSYNEQFF.

The CDR3 bases are TGCGCCAGCAGCTTGACCGTGGGGACAGGGGAGACCCAGTACTTC. This sequence encodes CASSLTVGTGETQYF. This chain connects TRBV5-1 to TRBJ2-5; TRBD1 agrees at 9 bases. V dropped 1 base and J dropped 5; count of bases not matched to a gene: 6. The CDR3 consists of 15 residues. Germline CDR1 SGHRS, CDR2 YFSETQ.

This clonotype turned up a few times. This chain joins TRBV30 and TRBJ2-5; no definite D call. Looked up from germline, CDR1 is GTSNPN and CDR2 is SVGIG (reference sequence). Trimming cost V 1 base and J 0 bases, with 3 bases left between them. The CDR3 is 12 residues long. As DNA, the CDR3 is TGTGCCTGGAGTGAGTACCAAGAGACCCAGTACTTC. It translates to CAWSEYQETQYF.

V gene TRBV18 combines with J gene TRBJ2-5, with D unresolved. The CDR3 is 15 residues long. Trimming removed 3 bases from V and 2 bases from J, with 13 bases in between. CDR1 and CDR2 from the germline V gene are KGHSH and LQKENI. This CDR3 reads CASSPQTQLQETQYF. As DNA, the CDR3 is TGTGCCAGCTCACCCCAAACCCAGCTACAAGAGACCCAGTACTTC.

A few counts support this clonotype. V usage is TRBV7-2 and J usage is TRBJ2-3, with 9 bases lining up with TRBD1. Germline CDR1 and CDR2: SGHTA and FQGNSA. With V trimmed by 5 bases and J by 5 bases, 5 bases remained unmatched. CDR3 length: 14 residues. CDR3: CASSQQGAKDTQYF. The CDR3 DNA sequence: TGTGCCAGCAGCCAACAGGGGGCGAAAGATACGCAGTATTTT.

This clonotype came up a few times. This chain links TRBV3-1 with TRBJ2-5; TRBD2 matches at 9 bases. Trimming cost V 0 bases and J 12 bases; bases outside gene matches: 8. There are 14 residues in the CDR3. The germline V gene encodes CDR1 LGHDT and CDR2 YNNKEL (reference sequence). CDR3 nucleotides: TGTGCCAGCAGCCAAGACGGCGGGGGGGGACTAAAGTACTTC. It specifies CASSQDGGGGLKYF.

V gene TRBV7-9 combines with J gene TRBJ2-5; 7 bases fit TRBD2. Unmatched junction bases numbered 16, after V lost 4 bases and J lost 5 bases. Germline V gene sequence: CDR1 SEHNR, CDR2 FQNEAQ (reference sequence). CDR3 size: 17 residues. The CDR3 region has the DNA TGTGCCAGCAGCTCGAGCCTAGCGGCCCCCGGCAGGGAGACCCAGTACTTC. Translating it yields CASSSSLAAPGRETQYF.

The chain employs TRBV5-1 and TRBJ2-5; D might be TRBD1 or TRBD2, each matching 5 bases. Germline V gene lookup returns CDR1 SGHRS and CDR2 YFSETQ. The CDR3 length is 18 residues. V shed 1 base and J shed 0 bases, with 19 bases lying between them. The CDR3 loop is CASSLLGLDTGNQETQYF. DNA of the CDR3: TGCGCCAGCAGCTTGTTAGGTTTGGACACGGGAAACCAAGAGACCCAGTACTTC.

The chain joins TRBV7-9 to TRBJ2-7; D unclear. This CDR3 region has 14 residues. V gave up 2 bases and J gave up 0 bases, with 8 bases separating them. Germline V lookup: CDR1 SEHNR, CDR2 FQNEAQ (reference sequence). The DNA of the CDR3 is TGTGCCAGCAGCTTATCAGAGGACTCCTACGAGCAGTACTTC. This translates into CASSLSEDSYEQYF.

V and J are TRBV11-1 and TRBJ2-3; 9 positions agree with TRBD1. With V trimmed by 0 bases and J by 1 base, 14 bases remained unmatched. Germline values: CDR1 SGHAT, CDR2 FQDESV (reference sequence). The length of the CDR3 is 20 residues. The CDR3 DNA follows: TGTGCCAGCAGCTTAGCGGTCGGGACAGGGTCTCTGTTTGGCACAGATACGCAGTATTTT. This sequence encodes CASSLAVGTGSLFGTDTQYF. The full variable domain, completed using reference TRBV11-1 and TRBJ2-3, is EAEVAQSPRYKITEKSQAVAFWCDPISGHATLYWYRQILGQGPELLVQFQDESVVDDSQLPKDRFSAERLKGVDSTLKIQPAELGDSAMYLCASSLAVGTGSLFGTDTQYFGPGTRLTVL.

The CDR3, as DNA: TGTGCCAGCAGCCAGCGGGGACAGGCTAACTATGGCTACACCTTC. Amino acids: CASSQRGQANYGYTF. V gene TRBV16 combines with J gene TRBJ1-2; TRBD1 matches 8 bases. Germline CDR1 reads KGHSY; CDR2 reads FQNENV. The V and J ends lost 3 bases and 0 bases, in that order; junction bases with no gene match: 3. This CDR3 comprises 15 residues.

The chain recombines TRBV25-1 with TRBJ1-6; weak D call: TRBD1 (5 bases). CDR1 and CDR2 (germline): MGHDK, SYGVNS. Trimming left V 2 bases short and J 0 bases short, with 8 bases between. The CDR3 extends over 16 amino acids. The CDR3 DNA is TGTGCCAGCAGTGAAGGGGCGAGCTCCTATAATTCACCCCTCCACTTT. As protein: CASSEGASSYNSPLHF.

This clonotype has a handful of counts. The J gene is TRBJ2-1, the V gene TRBV20-1, with D possibly being TRBD1 or TRBD2 (5 bases each). Germline lookup yields CDR1 DFQATT and CDR2 SNEGSKA (reference sequence). The CDR3 has 14 residues. V lost 5 bases to trimming and J lost 7 bases, with 18 bases between them. In DNA form, the CDR3 reads TGCAGTGCTTCCCGGGACGGCGCTTTGAATGAGCAGTTCTTC. Its translation is CSASRDGALNEQFF.

Regarding this clonotype: It is likely a read error, because the conserved phenylalanine at the end of the CDR3 is missing. The DNA is omitted, as the CDR3 cannot be located on it reliably, and the CDR3 follows TCRdb's listing. The CDR3 reads CAISDRRVGNYGHTV. The chain joins TRBV10-3 to TRBJ1-2. The CDR3 has 15 amino acids, counting both end residues. CDR1 ENHRY and CDR2 SYGVKD come from the germline V gene.

The V and J genes are TRBV5-1 and TRBJ2-3; the match to TRBD2 covers 7 bases. CDR1 and CDR2 (germline): SGHRS, YFSETQ. The CDR3 runs to 15 residues. V shed 5 bases and J 0 bases; nucleotides not matched to a gene: 6. The DNA of the CDR3 is TGCGCCAGCAGAGAGACAGCGGGAAGCACAGATACGCAGTATTTT. Protein sequence: CASRETAGSTDTQYF.

The sample holds one count of this clonotype. This rearrangement joins TRBV2 to TRBJ1-1; D unresolved. Germline V lookup: CDR1 SNHLY, CDR2 FYNNEI. The CDR3 extends over 11 amino acids. V shed 4 bases and J shed 7 bases, with 7 bases lying between them. This CDR3 is CASSGLSEAFF. CDR3 coding DNA: TGTGCCAGCAGTGGGCTGAGTGAAGCTTTCTTT.

The chain carries TRBV27 and TRBJ2-5; 7 bases map to TRBD1. Unmatched junction bases numbered 15, after V lost 6 bases and J lost 11 bases. Germline V lookup: CDR1 MNHEY, CDR2 SMNVEV (reference sequence). This CDR3 contains 14 residues. The CDR3 coding sequence is TGTGCCAGCAGGGCAAACAGGGGTAATCATGAGCAGTACTTC. Amino acid sequence: CASRANRGNHEQYF.

This clonotype was seen a few times. The chain combines TRBV27 with TRBJ1-5; tentative D call: TRBD1 (6 bases). V was pared by 7 bases and J by 6 bases, with 13 bases between. Germline-derived CDR1 and CDR2 are MNHEY and SMNVEV (reference sequence). The length of the CDR3 is 13 residues. The CDR3 sequence is CASKWGGGQPQHF. The CDR3 coding sequence is TGTGCCAGCAAGTGGGGAGGGGGTCAGCCCCAGCATTTT.

This clonotype was found once. Because the CDR3's place on the DNA is in doubt, the DNA is left out and the CDR3 is given as listed by TCRdb. The gene calls are TRBV5-1 and TRBJ2-7; the D segment call TRBD1 is taken from the table without a DNA check. Germline-derived CDR1 and CDR2 are SGHRS and YFSETQ. Including both end residues, the CDR3 is 18 amino acids long. CDR3 sequence reads: CASSFGAGTGNLAYEQYF.

As for this clonotype: A much larger clone sits a single nucleotide away, making a read error possible. The rearrangement joins TRBV6-6 to TRBJ1-2, with D maybe TRBD1 (6 bases). Germline assignment: CDR1 MNHNY and CDR2 SVGAGI (reference sequence). This CDR3 contains 17 residues. The CDR3 DNA follows: TGTGCCAACAGTTACGGGGGCGGCAGTAAACGTAACTATGGCTACACCTTC. It is translated as CANSYGGGSKRNYGYTF.

This clonotype was seen once. V is TRBV29-1 and J is TRBJ1-2; no clear D. CDR3 size: 16 residues. Trimming shortened V by 0 bases and J by 0 bases, and 14 bases separated the two germline ends. From germline, CDR1 is SQVTM and CDR2 ANQGSEA. The CDR3 region has the DNA TGCAGCGTTGAAGATCGGCTTCGTCGAGCTAACTATGGCTACACCTTC. Its translation: CSVEDRLRRANYGYTF.